This T cell receptor beta chain is drawn from a study of blood T cell repertoires in COVID-19. Overall study context: From the United States, Italy and Spain came samples of acute and convalescent COVID-19. Nucleic acid was either cDNA or gDNA, and it came from T cells, B-cell-depleted T cells, or PBMCs.

In germline, CDR1 is SEHNR, CDR2 FQNEAQ (reference sequence). CDR3 length equals 18 residues. V lost 5 bases, J lost 2 bases, and 12 bases stayed unmatched. In the original analysis: Amplification with reference gene primers provided the estimates of nucleated cell counts. The protocol was immunoSEQ multiplex PCR, while the TCRdb copy is restricted to in-frame clones and leaves out a portion. V and J calls and clone size are copied from that table; D and trimming were computed from the DNA. Altogether about 98,000 clones are present, 82% being singletons, with the ten largest covering 18%. The receptor comes from a man older than 75 with acute or convalescent COVID-19. Sample: peripheral blood. The V call is TRBV7-9, the J call TRBJ2-5; 12 positions agree with TRBD2. The CDR3 sequence is CASSRGASSGRDQETQYF. The CDR3 DNA reads TGTGCCAGCAGCCGGGGAGCCTCTAGCGGGAGGGATCAAGAGACCCAGTACTTC. Full variable domain (remainder filled in from reference TRBV7-9 and TRBJ2-5): DTGVSQNPRHKITKRGQNVTFRCDPISEHNRLYWYRQTLGQGPEFLTYFQNEAQLEKSRLLSDRFSAERPKGSFSTLEIQRTEQGDSAMYLCASSRGASSGRDQETQYFGPGTRLLVL.